A selection of T cell receptor beta chains follows, all from one sample in a study of shared clonotypes between healthy human individuals. Clones were sequenced by immunoSEQ multiplex PCR, and TCRdb holds only the in-frame ones, with some missing. The sample has around 560,000 clones; 95% are singletons. The sequenced material came from naive CD8+ T cells sorted from blood. The receptors derive from a woman aged 25 to 45 in good health. Both conserved end residues are part of each CDR3. Where a row states a size, it is once, few, many or the class of an expanded clone; other rows omit it.

v_gene,abundance,CDR3aa
TRBV5-4,NA,CASSPGLAGATFF
TRBV5-4,NA,CAIHTATGELFF
TRBV27,NA,CASSAGQFNQPQHF
TRBV2,NA,CASRGDRLGGDQETQYF
TRBV19,NA,CASRSVGVSGNTIYF
TRBV5-1,NA,CASSPAGGVLSYEQYF
TRBV27,NA,CASSTGTGQSYYEQYF
TRBV28,NA,CASSLYGGAEAFF
TRBV7-9,NA,CASSSETGGWQPQHF
TRBV25-1,NA,CASSDRGGPVETQYF
TRBV28,NA,CATFPSGRGNIQYF
TRBV27,NA,CASAKTGGGYGYTF
TRBV25-1,NA,CASSEWGIDHDSPLHF
TRBV4-1,NA,CASSLGRGSEAFF
TRBV10-2,NA,CASSVGTGTTYEQYF
TRBV27,NA,CASSPGTGGSYEQYF
TRBV7-9,NA,CASSSGQGYSPLHF
TRBV4-1,NA,CASSQRSTTSSYEQYF
TRBV27,NA,CASSLGPGQGAREQYF
TRBV9,NA,CASSVATGSYEQYF
TRBV2,once,CASSEALSPTSYEQYF
TRBV19,NA,CASSMLNNPDQDTQYF
TRBV28,NA,CASSFLAGEQYF
TRBV9,NA,CASSGYLSSYNEQFF
TRBV7-9,NA,CASSTGTSTDTQYF
TRBV27,once,CASSPTGGGTGELFF
TRBV28,NA,CASSLFGGGTEAFF
TRBV5-8,NA,CASSWGTNYEQYF
TRBV7-9,NA,CASSAAAAYNEQFF
TRBV29-1,NA,CSGRVNTEAFF
TRBV19,NA,CASSVPDSLGANVLTF
TRBV5-6,NA,CASSGQGIYNEQFF